This T cell receptor beta chain was recovered during a study of T cells in Graves' hyperthyroidism and ophthalmopathy (dated by TCRdb to the late 2010s). For the wider study: Peripheral blood was sampled at the time of initial diagnosis, prior to any treatment. TCR Vbeta CDR3 sequencing of around 130 peripheral blood samples (approximately 44 ophthalmopathy, 75 or so hyperthyroidism and roughly 17 progressor patients) is reported in the paper. The study also compared thyroid tissue and blood T-cell repertoires from a handful of Graves' hyperthyroidism patients. TCR V-J signatures able to tell the groups apart were searched for in a discovery cohort of 100 patients, of whom more than 40 had Graves' ophthalmopathy and 55 to 65 had stable Graves' hyperthyroidism. Prospective prediction of ophthalmopathy was tested in an independent validation cohort of 18 hyperthyroidism patients and roughly 16 patients who later progressed to ophthalmopathy. After blood sampling, hyperthyroidism patients were treated with methimazole at a starting dose of 30 mg daily, and ophthalmopathy patients were treated with high-dose intravenous methylprednisolone. The roughly 90 discovery patients were divided at random into training and test sets in a 7:3 ratio.

To note about this clonotype: It has no known antigen specificity. Qualities for individual bases were not recorded, and no much larger clone is one base off.

Here V drops 5 bases and J drops 9 bases, and the junction holds 9 bases not matched to any gene. The CDR3 goes from the cysteine to the phenylalanine over 13 residues. Only the CDR3 DNA is retained, 39 bases long and in frame from the first base. TCR beta CDR3 regions were amplified from RNA transcripts. For the first round of RT-PCR on the TCR CDR3, the HTBI primer set was used together with the Qiagen OneStep RT-PCR kit. Libraries were constructed in a second round of multiplex PCR, after which size selection and purification were performed. Sequencing of the libraries was done on an Illumina HiSeq2000 using paired-end 100 bp reads. In the paper's pipeline: SOAPnuke was used to process the raw data, with reads discarded if the reads contained adapters or uncalled bases, had a mean Phred below 15, or lacked an exact constant-primer or identifier match. COPE v1.2.5 was used to merge the high-quality paired reads, and each unique nucleotide sequence was defined as a clonotype. MiTCR v1.1 was used to align clonotypes to the IMGT TRBV, TRBD and TRBJ reference segments. Analysis was restricted to V-J combinations with a frequency above 0.0001, which covered 99.2% of repertoires. A TCS score was defined as the ratio of F50 (clonal expansion) to E x V (chaos), with BLOSUM62-based TCRdist applied between CDR3 peptides within each V-J. Welch's t-statistics and random forest reduced roughly 500 V-J features to 13, which were used in a naive Bayes classifier (R e1071). TCRdb redid the processing of the public reads, applying fastp at Q25 and MiXCR, and retained in-frame beta chains. A single entry per CDR3 protein holds the most common genes and DNA from its merged rows. The V and J calls come from TCRdb's annotation, not from the publication. The table for this sample lists about 200,000 distinct CDR3 sequences; about 15% of them were counted only once. Clones ranked in the top ten supply 53% of the sample.

Paper-wide results and their limitations: In cross-validation, a model built on a 13 V-J signature told ophthalmopathy apart from stable hyperthyroidism with roughly 87% sensitivity and roughly 81% specificity, and in testing the same model reached 80%/75%. No statistical method was used to set the sample size in advance, and investigators knew the group allocation. Blood samples also contained most of the expanded thyroid clonotypes (frequency above 0.001), which suggests that blood repertoires may reflect thyroid immune responses. During validation, the model predicted progression to ophthalmopathy a median of approximately six months ahead of onset, with roughly 65% sensitivity and roughly 75% specificity.

Stable Graves' hyperthyroidism was defined as no progression to ophthalmopathy during 18 months of follow-up. Hyperthyroidism patients were newly diagnosed, with disease duration under 2 months, and aged 18 to 65 years. Exclusion was applied to patients with uncontrolled infections, other autoimmune diseases, pregnancy or lactation. Diagnoses relied on clinical symptoms, serum thyroxine and TRAb, thyroid ultrasound and orbital computed tomography. PBMCs were isolated from roughly 10 ml of fresh peripheral blood by Ficoll-Paque density gradient centrifugation. Trizol reagent was used to extract total RNA, and RNA quality was then checked on an Agilent 2100 Bioanalyzer.

The V and J segments used are TRBV12-3 or TRBV12-4 and TRBJ1-1, with 7 bases in between that match TRBD1. The material sequenced was blood. The TCR originated in a woman between 50 and 59 years old with Graves' hyperthyroidism. The CDR3 has the sequence CASSPFYRGQAFF. The DNA is TGTGCCAGCAGTCCCTTTTACAGGGGTCAAGCTTTCTTT.